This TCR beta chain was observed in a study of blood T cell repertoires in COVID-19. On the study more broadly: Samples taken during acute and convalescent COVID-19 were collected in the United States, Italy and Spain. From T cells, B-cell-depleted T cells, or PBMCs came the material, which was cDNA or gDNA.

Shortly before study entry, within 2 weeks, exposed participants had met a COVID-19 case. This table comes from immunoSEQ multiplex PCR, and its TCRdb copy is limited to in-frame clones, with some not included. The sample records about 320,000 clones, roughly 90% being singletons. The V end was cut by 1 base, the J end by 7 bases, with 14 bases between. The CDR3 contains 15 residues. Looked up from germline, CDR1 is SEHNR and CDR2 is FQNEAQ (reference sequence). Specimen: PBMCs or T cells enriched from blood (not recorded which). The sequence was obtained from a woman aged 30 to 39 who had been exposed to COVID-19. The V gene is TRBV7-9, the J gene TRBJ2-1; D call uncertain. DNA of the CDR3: TGTGCCAGCAGCTTAGTCTCTGTGATGAGGAATGAGCAGTTCTTC. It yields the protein CASSLVSVMRNEQFF. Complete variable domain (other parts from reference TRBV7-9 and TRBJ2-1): DTGVSQNPRHKITKRGQNVTFRCDPISEHNRLYWYRQTLGQGPEFLTYFQNEAQLEKSRLLSDRFSAERPKGSFSTLEIQRTEQGDSAMYLCASSLVSVMRNEQFFGPGTRLTVL.